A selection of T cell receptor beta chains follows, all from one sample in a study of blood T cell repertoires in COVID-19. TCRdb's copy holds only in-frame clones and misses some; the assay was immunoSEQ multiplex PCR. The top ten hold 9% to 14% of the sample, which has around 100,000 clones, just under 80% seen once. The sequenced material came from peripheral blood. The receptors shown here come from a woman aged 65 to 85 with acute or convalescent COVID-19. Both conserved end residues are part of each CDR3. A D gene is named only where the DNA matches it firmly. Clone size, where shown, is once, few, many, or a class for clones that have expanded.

CASSPGSPYGYTF	TGTGCCAGCAGTCCGGGGTCCCCCTATGGCTACACCTTC	TRBJ1-2	.	TRBV5-6	.
CASSQDWLAGGSGELFF	TGTGCCAGCAGCCAAGATTGGCTAGCGGGGGGGTCCGGGGAGCTGTTTTTT	TRBJ2-2	TRBD2	TRBV3-1/TRBV3-2	.
CASSDGGGTQPQHF	TGTGCCAGCAGTGATGGGGGGGGGACTCAGCCCCAGCATTTT	TRBJ1-5	.	TRBV6-1	.
CASSQGTGAYNEQFF	TGCGCCAGCAGCCAGGGGACAGGGGCCTACAATGAGCAGTTCTTC	TRBJ2-1	TRBD1	TRBV5-1	.
CASSHLEGGYTF	TGTGCCAGTAGTCATCTTGAGGGAGGCTACACCTTC	TRBJ1-2	.	TRBV19	.
CASSYPTSGGAYEQFF	TGTGCCAGCAGTTACCCCACTAGCGGGGGGGCTTATGAGCAGTTCTTC	TRBJ2-1	TRBD2	TRBV6-5	.
CASRKTEGFRNSPLHF	TGTGCCAGTCGAAAGACGGAGGGCTTTAGAAATTCACCCCTCCACTTT	TRBJ1-6	.	TRBV19	few
CASSPGGQNYGYTF	TGTGCCAGCAGCCCCGGGGGTCAGAACTATGGCTACACCTTC	TRBJ1-2	.	TRBV6-5	.
CASSPAQGRSPNYGYTF	TGTGCCAGCAGTCCCGCCCAGGGTCGAAGCCCCAACTATGGCTACACCTTC	TRBJ1-2	.	TRBV28	.
CASSLRAGETTGELFF	TGCGCCAGCAGCTTGAGGGCCGGGGAGACCACCGGGGAGCTGTTTTTT	TRBJ2-2	.	TRBV5-1	.
CAWSVQGNEKLFF	TGTGCCTGGAGTGTACAGGGTAATGAAAAACTGTTTTTT	TRBJ1-4	.	TRBV30	.
CAWSVWGLITGELFF	TGTGCCTGGAGTGTATGGGGACTGATCACCGGGGAGCTGTTTTTT	TRBJ2-2	.	TRBV30	.
CASSYRTGGSYEQYF	TGTGCCAGCAGTTACCGGACAGGGGGCTCCTACGAGCAGTACTTC	TRBJ2-7	TRBD1	TRBV6-6	.
CAISPGGVATDTQYF	TGTGCCATCAGCCCGGGGGGGGTGGCCACAGATACGCAGTATTTT	TRBJ2-3	TRBD2	TRBV10-3	.
CASSYPSLGLAGNTDTQYF	TGTGCCAGCAGTTACCCGTCACTCGGGCTAGCGGGTAACACAGATACGCAGTATTTT	TRBJ2-3	TRBD2	TRBV6-2/TRBV6-3	.
CASSFRGSGSTDTQYF	TGTGCCAGCAGCTTTCGGGGTAGCGGGAGCACAGATACGCAGTATTTT	TRBJ2-3	TRBD2	TRBV11-2	few
CAWRWDIANTGELFF	TGTGCCTGGAGGTGGGACATAGCGAACACCGGGGAGCTGTTTTTT	TRBJ2-2	.	TRBV30	.
CATSRPSGNTIYF	TGTGCCACCAGCAGACCATCTGGAAACACCATATATTTT	TRBJ1-3	.	TRBV15	.
CASSPDGGYGYTF	TGTGCCAGCAGCCCAGACGGGGGTTATGGCTACACCTTC	TRBJ1-2	.	TRBV7-2	.
CAISSEATYGYTF	TGTGCCATCAGTTCGGAAGCGACCTATGGCTACACCTTC	TRBJ1-2	.	TRBV10-3	.
CASSLPPPGYGYTF	TGTGCCAGCAGCCTTCCCCCCCCGGGGTATGGCTACACCTTC	TRBJ1-2	.	TRBV5-4	.
CAIRPGDSGNTIYF	TGTGCCATCAGACCCGGGGACTCTGGAAACACCATATATTTT	TRBJ1-3	.	TRBV10-3	.
CASSPRGTGFVNEQFF	TGTGCCAGCAGCCCCCGTGGGACAGGGTTTGTGAATGAGCAGTTCTTC	TRBJ2-1	TRBD1	TRBV9	few
CASSLARGDIQYF	TGTGCCAGCAGCTTAGCGCGGGGAGACATTCAGTACTTC	TRBJ2-4	.	TRBV11-3	.
CSVELPGWITNYGYTF	TGCAGCGTTGAGTTGCCAGGCTGGATTACTAACTATGGCTACACCTTC	TRBJ1-2	.	TRBV29-1	.
CATSTGGGFTGELFF	TGTGCCACAAGCACAGGGGGCGGTTTCACCGGGGAGCTGTTTTTT	TRBJ2-2	TRBD1	TRBV6-6	.
CASSFISDRVEQFF	TGCGCCAGCAGCTTTATTTCGGACAGGGTAGAGCAGTTCTTC	TRBJ2-1	TRBD1	TRBV5-1	.
CASRTGTGGLTGELFF	TGTGCCAGCAGGACCGGGACAGGGGGCCTCACCGGGGAGCTGTTTTTT	TRBJ2-2	TRBD1	TRBV7-2	.
CAISERGGSTNEKLFF	TGTGCCATCAGTGAGAGGGGGGGGTCAACTAATGAAAAACTGTTTTTT	TRBJ1-4	.	TRBV10-3	.
CASSTTRQGPSTDTQYF	TGTGCCAGCAGTACGACACGACAGGGTCCTAGCACAGATACGCAGTATTTT	TRBJ2-3	TRBD1	TRBV5-5	.
CASTVQGDTEAFF	TGTGCCAGTACTGTTCAGGGGGACACTGAAGCTTTCTTT	TRBJ1-1	TRBD1	TRBV19	.
CASSPSGTEKKLFF	TGTGCCAGCAGCCCATCCGGGACAGAGAAAAAACTGTTTTTT	TRBJ1-4	TRBD1	TRBV7-2	.
CALGRGGSDTQYF	TGTGCCCTGGGACGGGGGGGCTCAGATACGCAGTATTTT	TRBJ2-3	TRBD2	TRBV30	.
CASSLSLAEFF	TGTGCCAGCAGCTTGTCGCTAGCGGAGTTCTTC	TRBJ2-1	TRBD2	TRBV5-6	.
CASSDPNEKLFF	TGTGCCAGCAGTGACCCGAATGAAAAACTGTTTTTT	TRBJ1-4	.	TRBV6-1	.
CAWSRTGGDQGKLFF	TGTGCCTGGAGTCGGACAGGGGGCGATCAGGGAAAACTGTTTTTT	TRBJ1-4	TRBD1	TRBV30	.
CASSHGPLRGQPQHF	TGTGCCAGCAGCCATGGGCCTCTAAGGGGCCAGCCCCAGCATTTT	TRBJ1-5	.	TRBV3-1/TRBV3-2	.
CAISEGQDSGNTIYF	TGTGCCATCAGTGAGGGACAGGACTCTGGAAACACCATATATTTT	TRBJ1-3	TRBD1	TRBV10-3	.
CAISDRGSNEKLFF	TGTGCCATCAGTGACCGAGGGAGTAATGAAAAACTGTTTTTT	TRBJ1-4	.	TRBV10-3	.
CASSLSRGGFETQYF	TGTGCCAGCAGCTTAAGTAGGGGAGGGTTCGAGACCCAGTACTTC	TRBJ2-5	TRBD2	TRBV7-3	few
CASSLDGGYNSPLHF	TGCGCCAGCAGCTTGGACGGAGGCTATAATTCACCCCTCCACTTT	TRBJ1-6	.	TRBV5-1	few
CASNPGQGSHEAFF	TGTGCCAGCAATCCGGGACAGGGATCCCATGAAGCTTTCTTT	TRBJ1-1	TRBD1	TRBV2	.
CASSLDSTGNTEAFF	TGTGCCAGCAGCTTAGATTCGACAGGGAACACTGAAGCTTTCTTT	TRBJ1-1	.	TRBV11-3	.
CASSWGDSTNEKLFF	TGTGCCAGTAGTTGGGGGGATTCAACTAATGAAAAACTGTTTTTT	TRBJ1-4	.	TRBV19	.
CAWKNQGDPGMAFF	TGTGCCTGGAAAAATCAGGGGGACCCCGGTATGGCTTTCTTT	TRBJ1-1	TRBD1	TRBV30	.
CASSQEFAVGGDEQFF	TGTGCCAGCAGCCAAGAATTCGCCGTCGGGGGAGATGAGCAGTTCTTC	TRBJ2-1	.	TRBV3-1/TRBV3-2	once
CASSLDTGNDQPQHF	TGTGCCAGCAGCTTAGATACAGGGAATGATCAGCCCCAGCATTTT	TRBJ1-5	.	TRBV7-3	.
CASSPLGGDTDTQYF	TGTGCCAGCTCACCGCTCGGCGGGGACACAGATACGCAGTATTTT	TRBJ2-3	.	TRBV18	once
CASSYSSLSDSDNTGELFF	TGTGCCAGCAGTTACTCGAGTCTTTCGGACAGTGACAACACCGGGGAGCTGTTTTTT	TRBJ2-2	.	TRBV6-2/TRBV6-3	.
CASSEDGAMNTEAFF	TGTGCCAGCAGTGAAGACGGAGCTATGAACACTGAAGCTTTCTTT	TRBJ1-1	.	TRBV2	.
CASSEVGAGGLTQYF	TGTGCCAGCAGTGAAGTAGGGGCGGGGGGGCTTACGCAGTATTTT	TRBJ2-3	TRBD2	TRBV6-1	many